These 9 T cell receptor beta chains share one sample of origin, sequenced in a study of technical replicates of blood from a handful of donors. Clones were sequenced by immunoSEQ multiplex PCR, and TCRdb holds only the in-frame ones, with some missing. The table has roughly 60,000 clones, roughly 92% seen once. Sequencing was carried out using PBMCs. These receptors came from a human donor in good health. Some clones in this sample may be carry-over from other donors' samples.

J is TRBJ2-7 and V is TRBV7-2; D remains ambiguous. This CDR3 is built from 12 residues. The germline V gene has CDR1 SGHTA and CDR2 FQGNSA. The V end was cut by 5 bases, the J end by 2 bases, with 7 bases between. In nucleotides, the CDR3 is TGTGCCAGCAGCCCCCCGGCCTACGAGCAGTACTTC. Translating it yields CASSPPAYEQYF.

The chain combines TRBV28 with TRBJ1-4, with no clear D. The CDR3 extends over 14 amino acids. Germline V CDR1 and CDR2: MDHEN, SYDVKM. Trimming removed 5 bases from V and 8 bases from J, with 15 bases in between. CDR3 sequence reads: CASSVGQSREKLFF. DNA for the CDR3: TGTGCCAGCAGTGTTGGCCAATCCAGGGAAAAACTGTTTTTT.

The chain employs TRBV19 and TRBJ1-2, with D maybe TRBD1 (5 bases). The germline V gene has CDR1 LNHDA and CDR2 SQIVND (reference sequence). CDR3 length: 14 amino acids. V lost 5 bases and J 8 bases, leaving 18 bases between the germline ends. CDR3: CASSHHRGVGGYTF. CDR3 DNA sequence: TGTGCCAGTAGTCACCACCGGGGGGTCGGAGGCTACACCTTC. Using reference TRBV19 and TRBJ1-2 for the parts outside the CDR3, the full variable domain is DGGITQSPKYLFRKEGQNVTLSCEQNLNHDAMYWYRQDPGQGLRLIYYSQIVNDFQKGDIAEGYSVSREKKESFPLTVTSAQKNPTAFYLCASSHHRGVGGYTFGSGTRLTVV.

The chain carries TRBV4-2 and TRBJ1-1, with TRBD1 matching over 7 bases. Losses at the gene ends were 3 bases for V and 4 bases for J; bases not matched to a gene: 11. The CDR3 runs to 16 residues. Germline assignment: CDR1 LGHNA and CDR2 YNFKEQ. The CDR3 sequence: CASSQVQGPMSTEAFF. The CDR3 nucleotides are TGTGCCAGCAGCCAGGTACAGGGGCCTATGAGCACTGAAGCTTTCTTT.

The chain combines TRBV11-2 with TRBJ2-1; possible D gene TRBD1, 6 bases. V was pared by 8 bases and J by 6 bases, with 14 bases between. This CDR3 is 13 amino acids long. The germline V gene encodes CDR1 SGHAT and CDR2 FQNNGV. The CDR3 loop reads CASVFGQLNEQFF. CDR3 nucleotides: TGTGCCAGCGTATTCGGACAGCTCAATGAGCAGTTCTTC. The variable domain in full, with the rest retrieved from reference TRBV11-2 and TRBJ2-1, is EAGVAQSPRYKIIEKRQSVAFWCNPISGHATLYWYQQILGQGPKLLIQFQNNGVVDDSQLPKDRFSAERLKGVDSTLKIQPAKLEDSAVYLCASVFGQLNEQFFGPGTRLTVL.

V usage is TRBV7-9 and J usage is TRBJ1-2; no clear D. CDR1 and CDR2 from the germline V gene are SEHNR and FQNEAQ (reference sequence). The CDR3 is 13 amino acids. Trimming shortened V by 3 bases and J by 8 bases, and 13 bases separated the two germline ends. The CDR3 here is CASSLNPLRGYTF. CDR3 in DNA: TGTGCCAGCAGCTTGAATCCTTTGAGGGGCTACACCTTC.

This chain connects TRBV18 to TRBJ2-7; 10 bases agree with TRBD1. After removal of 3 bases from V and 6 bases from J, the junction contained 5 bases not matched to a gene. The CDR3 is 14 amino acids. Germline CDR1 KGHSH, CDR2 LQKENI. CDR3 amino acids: CASSPGTGASEQYF. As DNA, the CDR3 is TGTGCCAGCTCACCCGGGACAGGGGCTTCCGAGCAGTACTTC.

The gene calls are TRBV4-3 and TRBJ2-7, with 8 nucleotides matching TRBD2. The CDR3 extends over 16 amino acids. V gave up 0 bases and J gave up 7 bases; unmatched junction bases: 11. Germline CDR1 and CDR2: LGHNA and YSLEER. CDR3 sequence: CASSQDFLAGGEEQYF. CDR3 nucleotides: TGCGCCAGCAGCCAAGATTTCCTAGCGGGTGGGGAGGAGCAGTACTTC.

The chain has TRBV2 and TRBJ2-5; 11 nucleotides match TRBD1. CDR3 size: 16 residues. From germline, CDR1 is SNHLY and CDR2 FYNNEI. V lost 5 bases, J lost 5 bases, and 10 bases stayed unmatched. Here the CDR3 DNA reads TGTGCCAGCAGTTACGGGACAGGGGGTACGTTTGAGACCCAGTACTTC. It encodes CASSYGTGGTFETQYF.